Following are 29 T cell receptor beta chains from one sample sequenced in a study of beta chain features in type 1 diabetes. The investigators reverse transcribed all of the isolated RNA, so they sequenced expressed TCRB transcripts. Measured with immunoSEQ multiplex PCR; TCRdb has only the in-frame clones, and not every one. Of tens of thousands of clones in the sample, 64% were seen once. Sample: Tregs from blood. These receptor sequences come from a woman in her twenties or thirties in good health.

DNA for the CDR3: TGCGCCAGCAGCCTTAACAGGGGTCGGGGCACAGATACGCAGTATTTT. It translates to CASSLNRGRGTDTQYF. J is TRBJ2-3 and V is TRBV4-1; 7 bases match TRBD1. The CDR3 length is 16 residues. The germline V gene encodes CDR1 MGHRA and CDR2 YSYEKL. The junction had 8 bases not matched to a gene; V was cut back by 4 bases and J by 1 base.

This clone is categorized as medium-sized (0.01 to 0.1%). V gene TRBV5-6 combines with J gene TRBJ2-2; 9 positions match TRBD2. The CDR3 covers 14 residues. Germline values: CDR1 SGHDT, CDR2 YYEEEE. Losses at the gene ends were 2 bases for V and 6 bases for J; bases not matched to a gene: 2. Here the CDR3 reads CASSFSGRPGELFF. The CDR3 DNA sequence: TGTGCCAGCAGCTTTAGCGGGAGACCCGGGGAGCTGTTTTTT.

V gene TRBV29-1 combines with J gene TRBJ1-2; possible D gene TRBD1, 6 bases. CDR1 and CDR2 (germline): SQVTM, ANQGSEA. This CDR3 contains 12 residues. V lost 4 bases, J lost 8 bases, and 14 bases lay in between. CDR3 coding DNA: TGCAGCGTTGTGGGGGCCGACCGAGGCTACACCTTC. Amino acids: CSVVGADRGYTF. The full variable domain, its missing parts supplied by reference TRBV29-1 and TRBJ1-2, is SAVISQKPSRDICQRGTSLTIQCQVDSQVTMMFWYRQQPGQSLTLIATANQGSEATYESGFVIDKFPISRPNLTFSTLTVSNMSPEDSSIYLCSVVGADRGYTFGSGTRLTVV.

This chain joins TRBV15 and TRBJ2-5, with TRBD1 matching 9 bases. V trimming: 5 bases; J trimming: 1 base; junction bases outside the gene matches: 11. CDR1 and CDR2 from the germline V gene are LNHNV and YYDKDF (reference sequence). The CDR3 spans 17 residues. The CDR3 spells CATSLDRGGPIQETQYF. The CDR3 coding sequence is TGTGCCACCAGCTTGGACAGGGGTGGCCCCATCCAAGAGACCCAGTACTTC.

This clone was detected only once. The CDR3 sequence is CASREWRAGTGTHEQYF. In DNA form, the CDR3 reads TGTGCCAGCAGGGAGTGGAGGGCAGGGACAGGGACCCACGAGCAGTACTTC. The chain is built from TRBV28 and TRBJ2-7; 9 nucleotides align to TRBD1. V shed 6 bases and J 5 bases; nucleotides not matched to a gene: 17. The CDR3 is made up of 17 amino acids. Germline loops: CDR1 MDHEN, CDR2 SYDVKM.

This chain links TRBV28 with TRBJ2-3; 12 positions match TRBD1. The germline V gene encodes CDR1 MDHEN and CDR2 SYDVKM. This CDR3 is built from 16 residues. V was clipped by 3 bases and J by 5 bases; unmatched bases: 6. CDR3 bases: TGTGCCAGCAGTTTCGTGGGACAGGGGGCAGGAGATACGCAGTATTTT. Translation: CASSFVGQGAGDTQYF.

CDR3 coding DNA: TGTGCCAGCAGTGAAGCGCTTCGAGGTGGCGGCGAGCAGTACTTC. This codes for CASSEALRGGGEQYF. The rearrangement joins TRBV2 to TRBJ2-7; D is undetermined. The germline CDR1 and CDR2 sequences are SNHLY and FYNNEI. The CDR3 covers 15 residues. The ends were cut back, 0 bases at V and 6 bases at J, with 15 bases in the middle.

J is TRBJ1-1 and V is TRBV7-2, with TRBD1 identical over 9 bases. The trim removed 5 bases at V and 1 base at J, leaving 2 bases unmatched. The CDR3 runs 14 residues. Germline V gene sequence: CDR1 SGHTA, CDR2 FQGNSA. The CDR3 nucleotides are TGTGCCAGCAGCCGGGACAGGGAGAACACTGAAGCTTTCTTT. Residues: CASSRDRENTEAFF.

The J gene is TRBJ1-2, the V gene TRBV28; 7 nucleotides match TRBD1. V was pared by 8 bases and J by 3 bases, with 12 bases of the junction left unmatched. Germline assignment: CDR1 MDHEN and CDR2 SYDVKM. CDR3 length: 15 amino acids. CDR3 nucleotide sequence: TGTGCCAGCTCGTCCTTGGACAGGAGAGACTATGGCTACACCTTC. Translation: CASSSLDRRDYGYTF.

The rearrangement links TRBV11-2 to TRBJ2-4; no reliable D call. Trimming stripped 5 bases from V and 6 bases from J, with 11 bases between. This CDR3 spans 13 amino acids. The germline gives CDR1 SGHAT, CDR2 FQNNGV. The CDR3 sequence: CASSVQESNIQYF. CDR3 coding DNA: TGTGCCAGCAGCGTTCAGGAATCAAACATTCAGTACTTC.

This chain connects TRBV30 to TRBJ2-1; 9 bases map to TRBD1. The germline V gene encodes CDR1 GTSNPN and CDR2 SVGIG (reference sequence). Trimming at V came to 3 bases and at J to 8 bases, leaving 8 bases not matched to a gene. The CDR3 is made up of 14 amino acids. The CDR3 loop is CAWRTGTGRHEQFF. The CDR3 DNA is TGTGCCTGGAGGACCGGGACAGGGCGTCATGAGCAGTTCTTC.

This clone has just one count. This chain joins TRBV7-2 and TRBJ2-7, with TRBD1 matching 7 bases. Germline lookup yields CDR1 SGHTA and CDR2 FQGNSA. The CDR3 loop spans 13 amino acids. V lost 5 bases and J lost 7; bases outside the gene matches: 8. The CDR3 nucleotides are TGTGCCAGCAGCCTGGGACGGGACAGAGAGCAGTACTTC. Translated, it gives CASSLGRDREQYF.

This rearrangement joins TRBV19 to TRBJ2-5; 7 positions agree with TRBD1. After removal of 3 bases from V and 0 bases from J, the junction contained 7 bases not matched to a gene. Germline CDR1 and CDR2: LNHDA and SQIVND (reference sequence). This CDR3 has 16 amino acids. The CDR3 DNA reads TGTGCCAGTAGTATCCTTGGGACAGCGTACCAAGAGACCCAGTACTTC. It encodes CASSILGTAYQETQYF. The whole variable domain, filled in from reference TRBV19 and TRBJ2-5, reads DGGITQSPKYLFRKEGQNVTLSCEQNLNHDAMYWYRQDPGQGLRLIYYSQIVNDFQKGDIAEGYSVSREKKESFPLTVTSAQKNPTAFYLCASSILGTAYQETQYFGPGTRLLVL.

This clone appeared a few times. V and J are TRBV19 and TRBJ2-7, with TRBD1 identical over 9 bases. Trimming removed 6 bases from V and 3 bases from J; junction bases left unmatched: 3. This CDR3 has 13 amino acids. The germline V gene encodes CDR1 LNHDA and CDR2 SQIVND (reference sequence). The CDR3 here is CASRRTGDYEQYF. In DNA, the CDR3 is TGTGCCAGTAGACGGACAGGGGACTACGAGCAGTACTTC.

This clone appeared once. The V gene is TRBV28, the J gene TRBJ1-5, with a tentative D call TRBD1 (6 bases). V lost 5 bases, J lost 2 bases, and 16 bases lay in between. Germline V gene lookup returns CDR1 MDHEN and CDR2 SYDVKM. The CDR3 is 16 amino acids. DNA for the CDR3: TGTGCCAGCAGTATAGGGGGAACGGAGGGCAATCAGCCCCAGCATTTT. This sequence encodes CASSIGGTEGNQPQHF.

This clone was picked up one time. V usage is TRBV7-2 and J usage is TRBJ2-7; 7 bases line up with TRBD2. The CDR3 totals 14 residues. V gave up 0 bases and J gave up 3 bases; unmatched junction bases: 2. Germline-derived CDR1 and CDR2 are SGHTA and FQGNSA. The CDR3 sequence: CASSLAGGIYEQYF. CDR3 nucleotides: TGTGCCAGCAGCTTAGCGGGGGGGATCTACGAGCAGTACTTC.

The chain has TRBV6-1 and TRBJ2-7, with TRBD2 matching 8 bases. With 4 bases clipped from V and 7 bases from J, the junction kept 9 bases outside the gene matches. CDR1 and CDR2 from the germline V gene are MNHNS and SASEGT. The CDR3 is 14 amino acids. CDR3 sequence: CASSGGPGGREQYF. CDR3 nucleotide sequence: TGTGCCAGCAGTGGGGGTCCGGGAGGGCGGGAGCAGTACTTC.

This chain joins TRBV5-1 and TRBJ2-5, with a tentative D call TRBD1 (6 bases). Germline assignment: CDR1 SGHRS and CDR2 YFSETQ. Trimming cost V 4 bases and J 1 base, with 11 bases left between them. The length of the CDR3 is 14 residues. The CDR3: CASSAGQLQETQYF. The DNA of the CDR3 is TGCGCCAGCAGCGCCGGACAGCTCCAAGAGACCCAGTACTTC. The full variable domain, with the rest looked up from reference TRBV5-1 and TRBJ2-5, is KAGVTQTPRYLIKTRGQQVTLSCSPISGHRSVSWYQQTPGQGLQFLFEYFSETQRNKGNFPGRFSGRQFSNSRSEMNVSTLELGDSALYLCASSAGQLQETQYFGPGTRLLVL.

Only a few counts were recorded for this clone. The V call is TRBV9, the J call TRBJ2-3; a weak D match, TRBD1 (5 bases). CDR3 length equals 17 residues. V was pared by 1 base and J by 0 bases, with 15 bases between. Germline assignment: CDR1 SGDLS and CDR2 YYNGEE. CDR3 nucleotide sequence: TGTGCCAGCAGCGTAATATCCTCGACAGACAGCACAGATACGCAGTATTTT. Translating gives CASSVISSTDSTDTQYF.

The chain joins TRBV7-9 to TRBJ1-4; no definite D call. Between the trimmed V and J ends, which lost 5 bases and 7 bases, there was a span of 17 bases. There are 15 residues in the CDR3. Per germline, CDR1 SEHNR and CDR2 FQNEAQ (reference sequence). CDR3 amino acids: CASSSRAGLVEKLFF. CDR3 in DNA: TGTGCCAGCAGCAGCCGTGCGGGTTTAGTTGAAAAACTGTTTTTT.

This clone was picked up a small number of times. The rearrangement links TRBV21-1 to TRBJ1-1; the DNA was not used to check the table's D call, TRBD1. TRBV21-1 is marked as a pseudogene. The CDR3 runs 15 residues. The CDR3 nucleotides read TGTGCCAGCAGCAAAGAGGGACAGGGGAACACTGAAGCTTTCTTT. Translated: CASSKEGQGNTEAFF.

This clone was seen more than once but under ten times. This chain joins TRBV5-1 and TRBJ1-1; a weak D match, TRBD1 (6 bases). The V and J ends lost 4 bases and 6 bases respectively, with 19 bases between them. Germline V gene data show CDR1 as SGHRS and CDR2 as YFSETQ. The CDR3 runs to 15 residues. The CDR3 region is CASSPVPFGQSEAFF. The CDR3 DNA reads TGCGCCAGCAGCCCCGTGCCTTTCGGACAGTCTGAAGCTTTCTTT.

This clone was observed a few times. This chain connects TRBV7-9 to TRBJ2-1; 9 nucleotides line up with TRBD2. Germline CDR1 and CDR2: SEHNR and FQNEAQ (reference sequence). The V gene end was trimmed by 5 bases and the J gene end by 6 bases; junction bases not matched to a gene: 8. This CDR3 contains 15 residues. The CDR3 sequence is CASSLSGRGGNEQFF. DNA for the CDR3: TGTGCCAGCAGCCTTAGCGGGAGAGGGGGCAATGAGCAGTTCTTC.

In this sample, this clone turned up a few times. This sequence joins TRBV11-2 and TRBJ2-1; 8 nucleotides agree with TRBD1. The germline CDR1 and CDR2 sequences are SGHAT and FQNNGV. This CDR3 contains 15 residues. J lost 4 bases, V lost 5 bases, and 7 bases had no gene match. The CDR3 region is CASSIDRGTYNEQFF. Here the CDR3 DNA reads TGTGCCAGCAGCATCGACAGGGGCACGTACAATGAGCAGTTCTTC.

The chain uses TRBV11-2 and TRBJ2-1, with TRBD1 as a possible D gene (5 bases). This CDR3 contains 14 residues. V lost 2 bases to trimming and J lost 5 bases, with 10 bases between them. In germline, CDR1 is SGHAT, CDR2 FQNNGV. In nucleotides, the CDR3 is TGTGCCAGCAGCTTATCCCCGACAGACAATGAGCAGTTCTTC. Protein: CASSLSPTDNEQFF.

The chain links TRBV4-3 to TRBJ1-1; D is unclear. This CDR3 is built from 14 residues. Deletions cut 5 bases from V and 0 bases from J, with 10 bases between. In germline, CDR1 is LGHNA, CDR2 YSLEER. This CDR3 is CASSKLLMNTEAFF. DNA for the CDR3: TGCGCCAGCAGCAAACTACTGATGAACACTGAAGCTTTCTTT.

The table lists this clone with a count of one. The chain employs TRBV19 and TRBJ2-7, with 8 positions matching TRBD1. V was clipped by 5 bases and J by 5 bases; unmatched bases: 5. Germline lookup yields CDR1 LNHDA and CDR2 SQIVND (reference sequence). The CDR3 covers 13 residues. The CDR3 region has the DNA TGTGCCAGTAGTGGACAGGGCGCGAACGAGCAGTACTTC. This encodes CASSGQGANEQYF.

CDR3 DNA: TGTGCCTTCAAACGTATTGGGCTTACAATCAATGAGCAGTTCTTC. Protein: CAFKRIGLTINEQFF. The chain employs TRBV30 and TRBJ2-1; unclear D gene. The germline V and J ends were trimmed by 7 bases and 6 bases, with 22 bases remaining between them. The germline V gene has CDR1 GTSNPN and CDR2 SVGIG (reference sequence). The CDR3 contains 15 residues. The full variable domain, in which reference TRBV30 and TRBJ2-1 provide the parts outside the CDR3, is SQTIHQWPATLVQPVGSPLSLECTVEGTSNPNLYWYRQAAGRGLQLLFYSVGIGQISSEVPQNLSASRPQDRQFILSSKKLLLSDSGFYLCAFKRIGLTINEQFFGPGTRLTVL.

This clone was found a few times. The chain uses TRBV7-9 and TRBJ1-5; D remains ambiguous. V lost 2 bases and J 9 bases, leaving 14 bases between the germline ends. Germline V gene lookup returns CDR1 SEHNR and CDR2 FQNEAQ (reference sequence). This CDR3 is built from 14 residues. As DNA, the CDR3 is TGTGCCAGCAGCTTAACGGTTCAAGCTCGGCCCCAGCATTTT. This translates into CASSLTVQARPQHF. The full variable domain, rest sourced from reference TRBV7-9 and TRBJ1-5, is DTGVSQNPRHKITKRGQNVTFRCDPISEHNRLYWYRQTLGQGPEFLTYFQNEAQLEKSRLLSDRFSAERPKGSFSTLEIQRTEQGDSAMYLCASSLTVQARPQHFGDGTRLSIL.